Sequencing of this TCR beta chain was carried out in a study of blood T cell repertoires in COVID-19. CDR1 MNHNS and CDR2 SASEGT come from the germline V gene. Trimming pared 2 bases from V and 2 bases from J, leaving 13 bases between. CDR3 length: 16 residues. Libraries were prepared by immunoSEQ multiplex PCR; TCRdb keeps only in-frame clonotypes and omits some of them. The table has about 380,000 clones, more than 75% seen once. The receptor was derived from a woman between 18 and 29 years old who had recovered from COVID-19. What was sequenced was PBMCs or T cells enriched from blood (not recorded which). V gene TRBV6-1 combines with J gene TRBJ1-3; no clear D gene. The CDR3 DNA reads TGTGCCAGCAGTGAAAGAAGACAAACCACTGGAAACACCATATATTTT. It codes for CASSERRQTTGNTIYF.